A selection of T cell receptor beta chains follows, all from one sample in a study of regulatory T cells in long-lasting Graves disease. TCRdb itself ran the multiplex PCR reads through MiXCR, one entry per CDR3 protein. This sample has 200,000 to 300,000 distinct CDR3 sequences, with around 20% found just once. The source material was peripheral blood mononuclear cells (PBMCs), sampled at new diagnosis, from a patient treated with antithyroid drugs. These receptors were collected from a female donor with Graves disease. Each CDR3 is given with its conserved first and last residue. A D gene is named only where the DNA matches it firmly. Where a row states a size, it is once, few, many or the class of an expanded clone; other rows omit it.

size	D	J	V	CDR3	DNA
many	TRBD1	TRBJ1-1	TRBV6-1	CASSIDRGSVAFF	TGTGCCAGCAGCATCGACAGGGGGAGTGTAGCTTTCTTT
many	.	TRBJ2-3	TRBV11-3	CASSLGGGSTNTQYF	TGTGCCAGCAGCTTAGGTGGCGGGTCTACAAATACGCAGTATTTT
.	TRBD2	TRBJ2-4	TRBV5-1	CASSADAGEVVAIQYF	TGCGCCAGCAGCGCGGATGCGGGAGAGGTTGTGGCCATTCAGTACTTC
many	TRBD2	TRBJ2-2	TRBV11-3	CASSPSSGRAFNTGELFF	TGTGCCAGCAGCCCCTCTAGCGGGAGGGCATTTAACACCGGGGAGCTGTTTTTT
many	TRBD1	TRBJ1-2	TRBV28	CASSQDRGIGYTF	TGTGCCAGCAGTCAGGACAGGGGAATTGGCTACACCTTC
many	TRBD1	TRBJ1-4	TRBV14	CASRLAGGGEKLFF	TGTGCCAGCAGGCTGGCAGGGGGCGGTGAAAAACTGTTTTTT
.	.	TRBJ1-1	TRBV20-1	CSASLGQSFF	TGCAGTGCTAGTTTAGGACAGTCTTTCTTT
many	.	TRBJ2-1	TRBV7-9	CASSFGGRGVFGNEQFF	TGTGCCAGCAGCTTTGGGGGGCGAGGTGTCTTTGGCAATGAGCAGTTCTTC
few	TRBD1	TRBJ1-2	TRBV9	CASSPIGQGAEGYTF	TGTGCCAGCAGCCCAATTGGACAGGGGGCGGAGGGCTACACCTTC
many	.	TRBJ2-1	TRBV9	CASSSTGLKFF	TGTGCCAGCAGCAGTACAGGGTTGAAGTTCTTC
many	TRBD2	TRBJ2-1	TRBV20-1	CSAPGLAWENEQFF	TGCAGTGCCCCGGGACTAGCTTGGGAGAATGAGCAGTTCTTC
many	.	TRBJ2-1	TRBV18	CASSPKAQISNEQFF	TGTGCCAGCTCACCAAAGGCACAGATTAGCAATGAGCAGTTCTTC
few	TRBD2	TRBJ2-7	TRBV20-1	CSARGLAGGPGEQYF	TGCAGTGCTAGGGGACTAGCGGGAGGGCCGGGGGAGCAGTACTTC
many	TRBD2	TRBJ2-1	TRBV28	CACSRGGAVSYNEQFF	TGTGCCTGCAGCCGCGGGGGGGCCGTATCCTACAATGAGCAGTTCTTC
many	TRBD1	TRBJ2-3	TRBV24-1	CATSDATGTGADTQYF	TGTGCCACCAGTGATGCAACCGGGACAGGCGCAGATACGCAGTATTTT
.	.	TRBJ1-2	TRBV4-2	CASSQGGNAYGYTF	TGTGCCAGCAGCCAAGGGGGGAATGCCTATGGCTACACCTTC
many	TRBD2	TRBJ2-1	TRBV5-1	CASSLGTSGSLGEQFF	TGCGCCAGCAGCCTGGGGACTAGCGGGAGCTTAGGGGAGCAGTTCTTC
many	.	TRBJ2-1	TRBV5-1	CASSLGLTSYNEQFF	TGCGCCAGCAGCTTGGGGTTAACCTCCTACAATGAGCAGTTCTTC
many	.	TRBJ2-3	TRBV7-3	CASSLNPGARDTQYF	TGTGCCAGCAGCTTAAATCCCGGGGCGAGAGATACGCAGTATTTT
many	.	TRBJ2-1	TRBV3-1	CASSSRGVNEQFF	TGTGCCAGCAGCAGCCGGGGAGTCAATGAGCAGTTCTTC
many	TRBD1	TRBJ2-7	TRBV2	CASNRDRGPYEQYF	TGTGCCAGCAATCGGGACAGGGGACCCTACGAGCAGTACTTC
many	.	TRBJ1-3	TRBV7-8	CASSLVQHSGNTIYF	TGTGCCAGCAGCTTAGTGCAACACTCTGGAAACACCATATATTTT
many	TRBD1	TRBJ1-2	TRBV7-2	CASSGGQGSSGYTF	TGTGCCAGCAGCGGGGGACAGGGGTCGTCTGGCTACACCTTC
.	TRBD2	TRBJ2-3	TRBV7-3	CASSSRGGGIDTQYF	TGTGCCAGCAGCTCCCGGGGGGGCGGAATAGATACGCAGTATTTT
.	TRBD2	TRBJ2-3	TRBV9	CASSVGAAGGADTQYF	TGTGCCAGCAGCGTAGGGGCAGCGGGAGGGGCGGATACGCAGTATTTT
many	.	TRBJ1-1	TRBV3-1	CASSETSGNTEAFF	TGTGCCAGCAGCGAAACATCGGGGAACACTGAAGCTTTCTTT
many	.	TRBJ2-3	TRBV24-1	CATSDTDRSTDTQYF	TGTGCCACCAGTGATACTGACCGTAGCACAGATACGCAGTATTTT
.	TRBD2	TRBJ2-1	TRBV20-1	CSAETSGGPGNEQFF	TGCAGTGCTGAGACTAGCGGGGGCCCCGGGAATGAGCAGTTCTTC
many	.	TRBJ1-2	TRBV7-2	CASSPTPTVYGYTF	TGTGCCAGCAGCCCCACTCCGACAGTCTATGGCTACACCTTC
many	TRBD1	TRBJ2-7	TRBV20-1	CSATGAGAYEQYF	TGCAGTGCCACAGGGGCAGGGGCCTACGAGCAGTACTTC
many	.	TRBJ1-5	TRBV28	CASTRPVGGNQPQHF	TGTGCCAGCACCAGACCAGTAGGAGGCAATCAGCCCCAGCATTTT
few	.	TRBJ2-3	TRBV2	CASSYLATRTDTQYF	TGTGCCAGCAGTTATCTCGCTACCCGCACAGATACGCAGTATTTT
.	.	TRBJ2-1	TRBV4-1	CASSLYWGGRNEQFF	TGCGCCAGCAGCCTGTATTGGGGGGGCCGCAATGAGCAGTTCTTC
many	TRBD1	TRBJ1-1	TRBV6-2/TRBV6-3	CASSFTGGTNTEAFF	TGTGCCAGCAGTTTTACAGGGGGCACGAACACTGAAGCTTTCTTT
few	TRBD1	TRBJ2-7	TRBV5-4	CASSKGQVGDEQYF	TGTGCCAGCAGTAAGGGACAGGTCGGGGACGAGCAGTACTTC
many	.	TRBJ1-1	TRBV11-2	CASSTDTEAFF	TGTGCCAGCAGCACAGACACTGAAGCTTTCTTT
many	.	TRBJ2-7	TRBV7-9	CASSLLESQEQYF	TGTGCCAGCAGCTTATTGGAGTCCCAGGAGCAGTACTTC
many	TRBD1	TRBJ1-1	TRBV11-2	CASSFNRGGRTEAFF	TGTGCCAGCAGCTTTAACAGGGGGGGTAGGACTGAAGCTTTCTTT
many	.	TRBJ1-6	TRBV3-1	CASSQDLRYNSPLHF	TGTGCCAGCAGCCAAGATCTCAGATATAATTCACCCCTCCACTTT
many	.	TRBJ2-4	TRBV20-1	CSADSRQNIQYF	TGCAGTGCTGACAGTCGACAAAACATTCAGTACTTC
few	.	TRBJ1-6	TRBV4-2	CASSQDLGRDPWALHF	TGTGCCAGCAGCCAAGATCTGGGCAGGGACCCATGGGCCCTCCACTTT
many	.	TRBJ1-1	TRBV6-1	CASREAGGLRMNTEAFF	TGTGCCAGCAGAGAAGCCGGTGGGCTACGGATGAACACTGAAGCTTTCTTT
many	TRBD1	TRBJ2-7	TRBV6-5	CASSSGDRRYEQYF	TGTGCCAGCAGTTCGGGGGACAGGCGCTACGAGCAGTACTTC